This entry features one T cell receptor beta chain sequence. V lost 4 bases and J 5 bases, leaving 13 bases between the germline ends. Looked up from germline, CDR1 is SGHRS and CDR2 is YFSETQ. The CDR3 runs 15 residues. This sample was taken from a study of control samples from healthy donors and cancer patients. Here immunoSEQ multiplex PCR was the method, and the copy in TCRdb shows in-frame clones only, minus some. The table records around 190,000 clones, around 94% of them present only once. Sequenced: blood. The origin of this receptor is a man aged 25-45 years in good health. The chain combines TRBV5-1 with TRBJ1-6; D uncertain. CDR3 loop: CASSNGPADNSPLHF. In nucleotides, the CDR3 is TGCGCCAGCAGCAACGGACCGGCGGATAATTCACCCCTCCACTTT.